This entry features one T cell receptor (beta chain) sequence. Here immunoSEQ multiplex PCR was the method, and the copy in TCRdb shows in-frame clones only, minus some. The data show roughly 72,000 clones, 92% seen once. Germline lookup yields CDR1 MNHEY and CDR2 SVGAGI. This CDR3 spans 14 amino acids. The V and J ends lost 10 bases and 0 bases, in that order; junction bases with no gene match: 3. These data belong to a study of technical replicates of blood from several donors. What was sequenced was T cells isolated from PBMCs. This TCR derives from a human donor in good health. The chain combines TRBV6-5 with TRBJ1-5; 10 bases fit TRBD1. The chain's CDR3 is CATDRGPSNQPQHF. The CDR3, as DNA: TGTGCCACCGACAGGGGGCCTAGCAATCAGCCCCAGCATTTT.